This T cell receptor beta chain was observed in a study of blood T cell repertoires in COVID-19. Study-wide context: Samples taken during acute and convalescent COVID-19 were collected in the United States, Italy and Spain. PBMCs, B-cell-depleted T cells, or T cells provided the cDNA or gDNA that made up the material.

With 1 base removed from V and 2 bases from J, the gap between germline ends came to 8 bases. There are 13 residues in the CDR3. Germline V gene sequence: CDR1 SQVTM, CDR2 ANQGSEA. In the original workflow: Estimation of nucleated cell counts was performed using reference gene primer amplification. Sequencing used immunoSEQ multiplex PCR; TCRdb keeps in-frame clones, though not all of them. V, J and clone size reflect that table, while D and trimming were determined from the DNA. This table has about 490,000 clones, approximately 85% appearing once. The rearrangement joins TRBV29-1 to TRBJ2-5, with D possibly TRBD1 on 5 matching bases. Sequencing was carried out using peripheral blood. The source of this sequence is a human donor in a cohort sampled during active COVID-19. CDR3 sequence reads: CSVEGGVQETQYF. The CDR3 DNA is TGCAGCGTTGAAGGGGGCGTACAAGAGACCCAGTACTTC.